The clone carrying this T cell receptor beta chain has just a few counts. The record originates from a study of CD8+ T cells in alopecia areata. The sequencing template was cDNA reverse transcribed from extracted RNA. Measured with immunoSEQ multiplex PCR; TCRdb has only the in-frame clones, and not every one. The sample records about 100,000 clones, 59% being singletons. The CDR3 runs 14 residues. With 3 bases removed from V and 4 bases from J, the gap between germline ends came to 12 bases. The germline V gene encodes CDR1 MDHEN and CDR2 SYDVKM. The chain employs TRBV28 and TRBJ1-1, with TRBD1 as a possible D gene (5 bases). The clonotype originates from a human donor in good health. Sequencing used CD8+ T cells sorted from blood. CDR3 loop: CASSFGSGTTEAFF. The CDR3, as DNA: TGTGCCAGCAGTTTCGGGAGCGGGACCACTGAAGCTTTCTTT. Looking up the rest from reference TRBV28 and TRBJ1-1 gives the full variable domain: DVKVTQSSRYLVKRTGEKVFLECVQDMDHENMFWYRQDPGLGLRLIYFSYDVKMKEKGDIPEGYSVSREKKERFSLILESASTNQTSMYLCASSFGSGTTEAFFGQGTRLTVV.